This T cell receptor (beta chain) was documented in a study of blood T cell repertoires in COVID-19. Study-level background: Sites across the United States, Italy and Spain contributed samples from acute and convalescent COVID-19.

The cohort comprised adults aged about 18 to 100 years residing in 24 US areas. Two negative PCRs, clearance, or symptom resolution characterized the recovered Cohort 3 donors. Authors' data handling: Researchers report that nucleated cell counts were estimated from reference gene primer amplification. Libraries were prepared by immunoSEQ multiplex PCR; TCRdb keeps only in-frame clonotypes and omits some of them. The V and J calls and the clone size are those of that table, but D and trimming were determined from the DNA. The top ten hold approximately 0.99% of the sample, which has 300,000 to 400,000 clones, less than 90% seen once. The CDR3 extends over 14 amino acids. Germline values: CDR1 KGHDR, CDR2 SFDVKD. The V gene lost 6 bases and the J gene lost 6 bases, with 16 bases spanning the gap.

This clonotype was sampled from a woman aged 25 to 39 who had recovered from COVID-19. The rearrangement uses TRBV24-1 and TRBJ1-2; D is unclear. Sequenced input: PBMCs or T cells enriched from blood (not recorded which). The CDR3 loop reads CATSSPSARDGYTF. The CDR3 DNA reads TGTGCCACCAGTTCACCAAGCGCGCGGGATGGCTACACCTTC.